The table lists the clone carrying this TCR beta chain with a few counts. The target antigen is unknown. TCRdb reanalysed the 5' RACE reads using MiXCR and keeps one entry per CDR3 protein. This sample has roughly 500,000 distinct CDR3 sequences, with about a fifth found just once. Trimming pared 5 bases from V and 4 bases from J, leaving 15 bases between. This CDR3 is built from 14 residues. CDR1 is SGHRS and CDR2 is YFSETQ in the germline V gene. This sample was taken from a study of T cells after yellow fever vaccination. Study-wide results and limits: Bulk-population clonotypes that are abundant could appear as contaminants in FACS-sorted repertoires. Detected again after the booster were most primary-vaccination clones, at 96% CD4 and about 90% CD8.

The input for sequencing was PBMCs, taken 15 days after the yellow fever booster vaccination. The sequence was collected from a man aged 30 to 45 who received the YFV17D yellow fever vaccine. The chain uses TRBV5-1 and TRBJ1-2; D is unclear. The CDR3 sequence is CASSQRQTGYGYTF. In DNA, the CDR3 is TGCGCCAGCAGTCAGAGACAAACGGGCTATGGCTACACCTTC.